The sequence of this T cell receptor beta chain was determined in a study of cytomegalovirus exposure and HLA in healthy donors. Per germline, CDR1 MNHEY and CDR2 SVGAGI. Trimming shortened V by 6 bases and J by 0 bases, and 12 bases separated the two germline ends. The CDR3 has 15 amino acids. TCRdb's table, derived via immunoSEQ multiplex PCR, lists solely in-frame clones and lacks some. Of more than 45,000 clones in the sample, just under 95% were seen once. The material sequenced was PBMCs. The source of this sequence is a man aged 18 to 35 in good health and CMV-seronegative. The chain recombines TRBV6-5 with TRBJ1-5; D is undetermined. The CDR3 loop reads CASRSGSFSNQPQHF. The CDR3 nucleotides read TGTGCCAGCAGGTCCGGGTCCTTTAGCAATCAGCCCCAGCATTTT.